A single TCR beta chain is shown here with its context. What it binds is unknown. The primer mix had 60 Vbeta and 13 Jbeta primers. This table comes from immunoSEQ multiplex PCR, and its TCRdb copy is limited to in-frame clones, with some not included. The data hold around 71,000 clones, with 60% to 70% observed a single time. This sample was taken from a study of cytomegalovirus exposure and HLA in healthy donors. Study information: As an earlier analysis found, 150 million to 200 million T cells yielded over 95 million unique TCR beta sequences.

Germline CDR1 reads SEHNR; CDR2 reads FQNEAQ (reference sequence). CDR3 length: 17 residues. V dropped 6 bases and J dropped 1 base, with 18 bases sitting between them. Study conclusions and caveats: Cytomegalovirus association was assigned to over 150 TCR beta chains. Follow-up analysis seemed to connect common viral pathogens with several of the most significant clusters identified.

The sequenced sample was PBMCs. The chain carries TRBV7-9 and TRBJ1-4; weak D call: TRBD1 (6 bases). The TCR comes from a man aged 25 to 45 in good health and CMV-seropositive. CDR3 loop: CASSHPQGRETNEKLFF. The CDR3 DNA sequence: TGTGCCAGCAGTCACCCCCAGGGGCGAGAAACTAATGAAAAACTGTTTTTT.